What follows are 26 T cell receptor beta chains derived from one specimen sequenced in a study of T cells in Graves' hyperthyroidism and ophthalmopathy. Amplified TCR beta CDR3 regions derived from RNA transcripts. During a first-round RT-PCR of the TCR CDR3, the HTBI primer set was used. TCRdb independently ran MiXCR on the multiplex PCR reads; one entry per CDR3 protein. This sample has 300,000 to 350,000 distinct CDR3 sequences, with 15% to 20% found just once. What was sequenced was blood. All receptors come from a woman aged 50 to 60 with Graves' hyperthyroidism.

Ten or more counts support this clonotype. The chain employs TRBV2 and TRBJ2-5; D is unresolved. Looked up from germline, CDR1 is SNHLY and CDR2 is FYNNEI. This CDR3 is 17 amino acids long. V lost 0 bases to trimming and J lost 5 bases, with 19 bases between them. Here the CDR3 reads CASSEAPNRAVLETQYF. The CDR3 DNA reads TGTGCCAGCAGTGAAGCCCCCAACCGGGCGGTCCTCGAGACCCAGTACTTC.

This clonotype occurred many times. CDR3 sequence: CASSPAPLAGGPGEQFF. As DNA, the CDR3 is TGTGCCAGCAGCCCCGCCCCTTTAGCGGGAGGGCCGGGTGAGCAGTTCTTC. The chain recombines TRBV11-2 with TRBJ2-1; 11 bases match TRBD2. CDR1 is SGHAT and CDR2 is FQNNGV in the germline V gene. Unmatched junction bases numbered 15, after V lost 5 bases and J lost 9 bases. The CDR3 is 17 amino acids.

This clonotype appeared many times. The chain couples TRBV28 to TRBJ2-5; D is possibly TRBD1 (6 bases). V lost 5 bases and J 5 bases, leaving 21 bases between the germline ends. CDR1 MDHEN and CDR2 SYDVKM come from the germline V gene. There are 16 residues in the CDR3. CDR3 amino acids: CASSILGSWGRETQYF. For the CDR3, the DNA is TGTGCCAGCAGTATTCTTGGGTCTTGGGGGCGGGAGACCCAGTACTTC.

The sample holds a few counts of this clonotype. The chain combines TRBV11-2 with TRBJ2-3; the D is unclear. CDR3 length: 14 residues. CDR1 and CDR2 from the germline V gene are SGHAT and FQNNGV. The V gene lost 0 bases and the J gene lost 3 bases, with 7 bases spanning the gap. CDR3 residues: CASSLDHSTDTQYF. The CDR3 region has the DNA TGTGCCAGCAGCTTAGATCACTCAACAGATACGCAGTATTTT.

The chain employs TRBV12-3 or TRBV12-4 and TRBJ1-6; the D gene is possibly TRBD1 (5 bases). The germline V and J ends were trimmed by 4 bases and 2 bases, with 12 bases remaining between them. This CDR3 is 16 amino acids long. CDR3 residues: CASSSLSGPYNSPLHF. Here the CDR3 DNA reads TGTGCCAGCAGTTCCCTTTCGGGACCCTATAATTCACCCCTCCACTTT.

Concerning this clonotype itself: A much larger clone differs by one base, so this may be a read error. The chain links TRBV5-1 to TRBJ2-1; 9 positions match TRBD2. Germline V CDR1 and CDR2: SGHRS, YFSETQ. The V segment lost 5 bases and the J segment 3 bases; nucleotides outside the gene matches: 12. The length of the CDR3 is 17 residues. The CDR3 loop reads CASRTGASGEIYNEQFF. CDR3 DNA sequence: TGCGCCAGCAGAACGGGCGCTAGCGGGGAGATCTACAATGAGCAGTTCTTC.

The table lists this clonotype with many counts. The chain has TRBV30 and TRBJ1-1, with D perhaps matching TRBD1 (5 bases). The germline CDR1 and CDR2 sequences are GTSNPN and SVGIG (reference sequence). This CDR3 has 15 amino acids. V was clipped by 0 bases and J by 3 bases, with 14 bases between them. CDR3 DNA sequence: TGTGCCTGGAGTGTAGTACGGGGGTTCGACACTGAAGCTTTCTTT. This sequence encodes CAWSVVRGFDTEAFF.

The genes are TRBV2 and TRBJ1-2, with D unclear. Trimming removed 0 bases at V and 0 bases at J, with 8 bases between. The CDR3 runs to 15 residues. The germline CDR1 and CDR2 sequences are SNHLY and FYNNEI. CDR3 in DNA: TGTGCCAGCAGTGAAGCGCTTCAAGCTAACTATGGCTACACCTTC. Translation gives CASSEALQANYGYTF.

In DNA, the CDR3 is TGTGCCAGCAGGGTACAGGGAAACACCGGGGAGCTGTTTTTT. This translates into CASRVQGNTGELFF. V and J are TRBV6-2 or TRBV6-3 and TRBJ2-2; D possibly corresponds to TRBD1 (6 bases). CDR1 MNHEY and CDR2 SVGEGT come from the germline V gene. V lost 6 bases to trimming and J lost 2 bases, with 10 bases between them. This CDR3 is 14 amino acids long.

This clonotype came up many times. This chain joins TRBV7-2 and TRBJ1-1; D uncertain. Germline lookup yields CDR1 SGHTA and CDR2 FQGNSA. The CDR3 is made up of 15 amino acids. Trimming took 3 bases from V and 1 from J, leaving 12 bases between them. The CDR3 DNA reads TGTGCCAGCAGCTTTTGGATGGGAGAGAACACTGAAGCTTTCTTT. It encodes CASSFWMGENTEAFF. Drawing the rest from reference TRBV7-2 and TRBJ1-1, the complete variable domain is GAGVSQSPSNKVTEKGKDVELRCDPISGHTALYWYRQSLGQGLEFLIYFQGNSAPDKSGLPSDRFSAERTGGSVSTLTIQRTQQEDSAVYLCASSFWMGENTEAFFGQGTRLTVV.

This clonotype was picked up many times. The chain combines TRBV28 with TRBJ1-2, with D possibly matching TRBD1 (6 bases). Germline V CDR1 and CDR2: MDHEN, SYDVKM. V was shortened by 11 bases and J by 8 bases, with 9 bases between the two germline ends. CDR3 length equals 9 residues. The CDR3 DNA follows: TGTGCCGCAGGGGAGGGCTACACCTTC. Translated, it gives CAAGEGYTF.

The chain joins TRBV20-1 to TRBJ2-7; 7 bases are a match to TRBD1. CDR3 length: 12 residues. V was pared by 4 bases and J by 3 bases, with 3 bases of the junction left unmatched. The V gene's germline CDR1 is DFQATT and CDR2 SNEGSKA (reference sequence). The CDR3 nucleotides are TGCAGTGCTAAGGGGACAGTCTACGAGCAGTACGTC. This encodes CSAKGTVYEQYV.

This clonotype has at least ten counts. The gene calls are TRBV7-3 and TRBJ2-3; possible D gene TRBD1, 6 bases. V was cut by 5 bases and J by 2 bases, with 8 bases left in between. From germline, CDR1 is SGHTA and CDR2 FQGTGA. This CDR3 has 13 residues. DNA of the CDR3: TGTGCCAGCAGCAGGGACAACACAGATACGCAGTATTTT. It codes for CASSRDNTDTQYF.

This clonotype has at least ten counts. The CDR3 bases are TGTGCCAGCAGCTTTTTCAACAGGGGGCGATACTACGAGCAGTACGTC. Amino acid sequence: CASSFFNRGRYYEQYV. The chain links TRBV7-3 to TRBJ2-7; 9 nucleotides match TRBD1. The V segment lost 3 bases and the J segment 3 bases; nucleotides outside the gene matches: 9. Germline CDR1 and CDR2: SGHTA and FQGTGA. The CDR3 is 16 amino acids.

This clonotype is a singleton in its sample. The junction does not match germline at one end; this may be a read error. The genes are TRBV28 and TRBJ1-1; D gene ambiguous. This CDR3 has 12 residues. Per germline, CDR1 MDHEN and CDR2 SYDVKM. CDR3: CASGLAGTEAFF. The CDR3 DNA sequence: TGTGCCAGCGGTTTAGCGGGCACTGAAGCTTTCTTT.

The chain uses TRBV27 and TRBJ2-2, with 8 nucleotides matching TRBD2. V shed 2 bases, J shed 5 bases, and the junction held 13 bases outside the gene matches. The germline CDR1 and CDR2 sequences are MNHEY and SMNVEV (reference sequence). The CDR3 extends over 18 amino acids. Here the CDR3 DNA reads TGTGCCAGCAGTTTAGCCTCCTCGATAGCGGGATGGACCGGGGAGCTGTTTTTT. Translating it yields CASSLASSIAGWTGELFF.

This clonotype occurred a few times. J is TRBJ2-7 and V is TRBV2, with TRBD2 as a possible D gene (5 bases). CDR1 SNHLY and CDR2 FYNNEI come from the germline V gene. This CDR3 contains 13 residues. Trimming took off 10 bases at V and 0 bases at J, with 13 bases between the two ends. The CDR3 DNA reads as TGTGCCACTAGAGTCACTAGCTCCTACGAGCAGTACTTC. Amino acid sequence: CATRVTSSYEQYF.

This clonotype was counted between two and nine times. V usage is TRBV28 and J usage is TRBJ1-5; 10 bases are a match to TRBD1. The germline V gene encodes CDR1 MDHEN and CDR2 SYDVKM. CDR3 length: 15 amino acids. V trimming: 5 bases; J trimming: 9 bases; junction bases outside the gene matches: 10. This chain's CDR3 is CASSSPGQGGRPQHF. The CDR3 coding sequence is TGTGCCAGCAGTAGCCCCGGACAGGGGGGGAGGCCCCAGCATTTT.

This clonotype was counted ten times or more. The chain links TRBV2 to TRBJ1-1, with D possibly TRBD1 on 6 matching bases. The CDR3 covers 13 residues. Between the trimmed V and J ends, which lost 6 bases and 2 bases, there was a span of 10 bases. Per germline, CDR1 SNHLY and CDR2 FYNNEI. The CDR3 coding sequence is TGTGCCAGCAGGCGGGGGGCAAACACTGAAGCTTTCTTT. It is translated as CASRRGANTEAFF.

The table lists this clonotype with a few counts. The rearrangement links TRBV20-1 to TRBJ2-5; D may be TRBD1 (6 bases). Germline V gene data show CDR1 as DFQATT and CDR2 as SNEGSKA (reference sequence). The CDR3 contains 16 residues. V shed 0 bases and J shed 2 bases, with 16 bases lying between them. In DNA form, the CDR3 reads TGCAGTGCTAGAGATGGGGCAGGGGACCAACAAGAGACCCAGTACTTC. This codes for CSARDGAGDQQETQYF.

The J gene is TRBJ2-6, the V gene TRBV19; no firm D call. The CDR3 spans 16 residues. Germline V gene lookup returns CDR1 LNHDA and CDR2 SQIVND (reference sequence). Trimming removed 3 bases at V and 4 bases at J, with 13 bases between. The CDR3: CASSIPALLGANVLTF. The CDR3 DNA sequence: TGTGCCAGTAGTATCCCCGCGCTCCTCGGGGCCAACGTCCTGACTTTC.

This clonotype showed up many times. V usage is TRBV20-1 and J usage is TRBJ2-3; D unresolved. Looked up from germline, CDR1 is DFQATT and CDR2 is SNEGSKA (reference sequence). V dropped 2 bases and J dropped 2 bases, with 14 bases sitting between them. The CDR3 is made up of 15 amino acids. CDR3 loop: CSARWDGEATDTQYF. Here the CDR3 DNA reads TGCAGTGCTAGATGGGATGGGGAAGCCACAGATACGCAGTATTTT.

This clonotype showed up just a few times. The chain recombines TRBV20-1 with TRBJ1-3, with D possibly being TRBD1 (5 bases). CDR3 length equals 13 residues. Germline lookup yields CDR1 DFQATT and CDR2 SNEGSKA (reference sequence). Trimming took off 1 base at V and 7 bases at J, with 11 bases between the two ends. CDR3 amino acids: CSARGHWGNTIYF. For the CDR3, the DNA is TGCAGTGCTAGAGGGCATTGGGGGAACACCATATATTTT.

The chain employs TRBV20-1 and TRBJ2-3, with 7 bases lining up with TRBD2. The CDR3 spans 15 residues. V gave up 2 bases and J gave up 4 bases; unmatched junction bases: 9. Germline V gives CDR1 DFQATT, CDR2 SNEGSKA (reference sequence). The CDR3 sequence: CSARSQGGSSDTQYF. CDR3 coding DNA: TGCAGTGCTAGAAGCCAGGGAGGGAGTTCAGATACGCAGTATTTT.

The chain carries TRBV12-5 and TRBJ1-2; 8 bases match TRBD1. Per the germline V gene, CDR1 is LGHNT and CDR2 is FRNRAP. The trim removed 2 bases at V and 3 bases at J, leaving 14 bases unmatched. The CDR3 sequence is 18 residues long. In DNA form, the CDR3 reads TGTGCTAGTGGTTTGAGGTTTCAGGGGGCGCTGGGTGACTATGGCTACACCTTC. This sequence encodes CASGLRFQGALGDYGYTF.

The chain couples TRBV6-1 to TRBJ2-7; 9 bases are a match to TRBD2. V was pared by 7 bases and J by 0 bases, with 4 bases of the junction left unmatched. CDR1 MNHNS and CDR2 SASEGT come from the germline V gene. The CDR3 runs to 14 residues. The CDR3 coding sequence is TGTGCCAGCATGGGGACTAGCAGCTCCTACGAGCAGTACTTC. It yields the protein CASMGTSSSYEQYF.